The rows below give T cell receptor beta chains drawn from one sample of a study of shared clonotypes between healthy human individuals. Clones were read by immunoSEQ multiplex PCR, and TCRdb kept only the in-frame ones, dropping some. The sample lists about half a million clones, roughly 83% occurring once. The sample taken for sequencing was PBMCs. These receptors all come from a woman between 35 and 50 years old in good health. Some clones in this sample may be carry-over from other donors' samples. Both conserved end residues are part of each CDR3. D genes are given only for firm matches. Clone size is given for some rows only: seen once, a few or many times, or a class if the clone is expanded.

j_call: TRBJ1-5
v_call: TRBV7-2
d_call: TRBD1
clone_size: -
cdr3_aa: CASSPDRVTQPQHF
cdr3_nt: TGTGCCAGCAGCCCCGACAGGGTCACCCAGCCCCAGCATTTT

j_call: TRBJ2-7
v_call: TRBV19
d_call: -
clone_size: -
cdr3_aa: CASRALSSYEQYF
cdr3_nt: TGTGCCAGTAGGGCCTTGAGCTCCTACGAGCAGTACTTC

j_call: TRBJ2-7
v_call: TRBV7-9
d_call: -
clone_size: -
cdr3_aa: CASSSPGRREQYF
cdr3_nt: TGTGCCAGCAGCTCACCGGGACGAAGGGAGCAGTACTTC

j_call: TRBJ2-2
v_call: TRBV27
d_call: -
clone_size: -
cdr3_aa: CASSVTGSGPGELFF
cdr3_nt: TGTGCCAGCAGTGTGACAGGGAGCGGGCCCGGGGAGCTGTTTTTT

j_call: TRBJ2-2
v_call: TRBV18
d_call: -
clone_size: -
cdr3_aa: CATSESTGELFF
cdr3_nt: TGTGCCACCTCCGAGAGCACCGGGGAGCTGTTTTTT

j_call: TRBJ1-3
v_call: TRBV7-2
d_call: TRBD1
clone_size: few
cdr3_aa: CASSPSVTGVQNTIYF
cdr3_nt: TGTGCCAGCAGCCCTAGCGTTACAGGGGTACAGAACACCATATATTTT

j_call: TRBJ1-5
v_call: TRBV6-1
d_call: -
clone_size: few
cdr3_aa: CASNRQDQPQHF
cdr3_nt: TGTGCCAGCAATCGGCAGGATCAGCCCCAGCATTTT

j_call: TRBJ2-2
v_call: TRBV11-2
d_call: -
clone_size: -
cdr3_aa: CASRRDTNTGELFF
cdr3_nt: TGTGCCAGCAGACGGGACACGAACACCGGGGAGCTGTTTTTT

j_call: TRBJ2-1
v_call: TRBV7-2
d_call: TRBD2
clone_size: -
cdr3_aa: CASSLGSLAGYNEQFF
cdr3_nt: TGTGCCAGCAGCTTAGGATCGCTAGCGGGCTACAATGAGCAGTTCTTC

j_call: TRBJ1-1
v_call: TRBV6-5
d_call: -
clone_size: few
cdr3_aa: CASRPLFSGGTEAFF
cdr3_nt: TGTGCCAGCAGGCCACTCTTCTCGGGAGGGACTGAAGCTTTCTTT

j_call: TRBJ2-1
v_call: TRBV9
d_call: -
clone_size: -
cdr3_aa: CASSVGASSSYNEQFF
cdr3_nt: TGTGCCAGCAGCGTTGGGGCTAGCAGCTCCTACAATGAGCAGTTCTTC

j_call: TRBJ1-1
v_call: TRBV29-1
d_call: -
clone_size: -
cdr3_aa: CSVGTGLVNTEAFF
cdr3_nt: TGCAGCGTTGGAACAGGGTTGGTGAACACTGAAGCTTTCTTT

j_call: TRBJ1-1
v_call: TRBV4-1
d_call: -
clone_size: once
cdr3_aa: CASSQDGGGHSEAFF
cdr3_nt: TGCGCCAGCAGCCAAGATGGCGGGGGGCACTCTGAAGCTTTCTTT

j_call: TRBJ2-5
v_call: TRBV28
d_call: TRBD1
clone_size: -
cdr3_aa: CASSPWTGGETQYF
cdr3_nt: TGTGCCAGCAGTCCCTGGACAGGCGGAGAGACCCAGTACTTC

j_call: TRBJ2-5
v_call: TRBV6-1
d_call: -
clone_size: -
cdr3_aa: CASSFYRDGQETQYF
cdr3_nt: TGTGCCAGCAGCTTTTACCGGGACGGCCAAGAGACCCAGTACTTC

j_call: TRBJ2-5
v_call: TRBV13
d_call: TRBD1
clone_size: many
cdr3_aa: CASSSHRDRGRETQYF
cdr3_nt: TGTGCCAGCAGCTCCCACCGGGACAGGGGCAGAGAGACCCAGTACTTC

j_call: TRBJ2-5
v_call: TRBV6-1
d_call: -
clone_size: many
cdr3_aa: CASSDRVRETQYF
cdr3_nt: TGTGCCAGCAGTGACAGGGTCAGGGAGACCCAGTACTTC

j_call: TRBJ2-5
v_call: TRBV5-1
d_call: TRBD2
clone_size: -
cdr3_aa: CASSLGLAKETQYF
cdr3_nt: TGCGCCAGCAGCTTAGGACTAGCGAAAGAGACCCAGTACTTC

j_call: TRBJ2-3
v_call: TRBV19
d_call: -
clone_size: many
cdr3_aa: CASSTRYSASTDTQYF
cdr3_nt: TGTGCCAGTAGTACCCGCTACAGCGCTAGCACAGATACGCAGTATTTT

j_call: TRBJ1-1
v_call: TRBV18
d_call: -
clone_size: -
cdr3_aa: CASSPSEGTEAFF
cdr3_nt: TGTGCCAGCTCCCCCTCCGAGGGAACTGAAGCTTTCTTT

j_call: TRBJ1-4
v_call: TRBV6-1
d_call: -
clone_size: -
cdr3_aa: CASSSEDTANEKLFF
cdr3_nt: TGTGCCAGCTCGAGTGAGGATACGGCTAATGAAAAACTGTTTTTT

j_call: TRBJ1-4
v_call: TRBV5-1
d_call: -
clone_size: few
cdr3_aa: CASSLGGQATNEKLFF
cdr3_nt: TGCGCCAGCAGCTTGGGGGGGCAGGCAACTAATGAAAAACTGTTTTTT

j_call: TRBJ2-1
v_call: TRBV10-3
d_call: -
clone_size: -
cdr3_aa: CAISLDREGDNEQFF
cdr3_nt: TGTGCCATCAGTTTGGACAGGGAGGGGGACAATGAGCAGTTCTTC

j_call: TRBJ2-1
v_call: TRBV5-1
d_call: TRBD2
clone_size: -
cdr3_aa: CASSLLLAGNYPAEQFF
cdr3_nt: TGCGCCAGCAGCTTGCTACTAGCGGGTAACTATCCCGCTGAGCAGTTCTTC

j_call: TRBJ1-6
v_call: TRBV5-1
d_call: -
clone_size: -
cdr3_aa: CASSSANSPLHF
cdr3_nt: TGCGCCAGCAGCTCGGCTAATTCACCCCTCCACTTT

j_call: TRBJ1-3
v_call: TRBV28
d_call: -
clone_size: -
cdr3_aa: CASSSVGRSSGNTIYF
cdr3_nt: TGTGCCAGCAGTTCGGTAGGGAGGTCCTCTGGAAACACCATATATTTT

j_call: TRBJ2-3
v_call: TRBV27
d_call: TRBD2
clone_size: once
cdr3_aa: CASSPLAGTDTQYF
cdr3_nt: TGTGCCAGCAGTCCACTAGCGGGTACAGATACGCAGTATTTT

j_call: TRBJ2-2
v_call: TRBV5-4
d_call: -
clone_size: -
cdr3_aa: CASSLDSNTGELFF
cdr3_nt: TGTGCCAGCAGCCTCGATTCGAACACCGGGGAGCTGTTTTTT

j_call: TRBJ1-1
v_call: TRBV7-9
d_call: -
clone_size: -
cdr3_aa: CASSPQTASSSEAFF
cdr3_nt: TGTGCCAGCAGCCCCCAGACAGCTTCCTCCTCTGAAGCTTTCTTT

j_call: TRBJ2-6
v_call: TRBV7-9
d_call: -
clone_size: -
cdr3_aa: CASSLVSSGANVLTF
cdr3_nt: TGTGCCAGCAGCTTAGTGAGCTCTGGGGCCAACGTCCTGACTTTC

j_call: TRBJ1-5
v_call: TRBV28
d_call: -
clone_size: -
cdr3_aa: CAGAQGNQPQHF
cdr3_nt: TGTGCCGGAGCACAGGGAAATCAGCCCCAGCATTTT

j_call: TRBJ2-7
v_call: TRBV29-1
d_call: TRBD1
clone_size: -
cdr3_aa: CSVTGTEPYEQYF
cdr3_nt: TGCAGCGTGACCGGGACAGAGCCCTACGAGCAGTACTTC

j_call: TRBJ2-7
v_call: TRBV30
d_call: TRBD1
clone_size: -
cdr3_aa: CAWGTAQYEQYF
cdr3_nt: TGTGCCTGGGGGACAGCTCAGTACGAGCAGTACTTC

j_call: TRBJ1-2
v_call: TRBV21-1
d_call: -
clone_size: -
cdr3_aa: CASSKALRTAANYGYTF
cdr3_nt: TGTGCCAGCAGCAAAGCGCTCAGAACGGCCGCTAACTATGGCTACACCTTC

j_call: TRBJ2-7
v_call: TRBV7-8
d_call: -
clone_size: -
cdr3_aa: CASSAIVGSYEQYF
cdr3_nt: TGTGCCAGCAGTGCTATCGTCGGGTCCTACGAGCAGTACTTC

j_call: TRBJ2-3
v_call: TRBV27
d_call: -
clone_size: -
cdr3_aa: CASSLGGATDTQYF
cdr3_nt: TGTGCCAGCAGTTTAGGGGGGGCCACAGATACGCAGTATTTT

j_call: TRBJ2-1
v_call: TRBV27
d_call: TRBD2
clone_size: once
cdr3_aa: CASAISGSFNEQFF
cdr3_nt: TGTGCCAGCGCAATCAGCGGGAGCTTCAATGAGCAGTTCTTC

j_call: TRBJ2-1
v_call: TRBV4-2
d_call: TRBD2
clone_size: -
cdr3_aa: CASSQVYWTSAYNEQFF
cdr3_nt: TGTGCCAGCAGCCAAGTCTACTGGACTAGCGCTTACAATGAGCAGTTCTTC

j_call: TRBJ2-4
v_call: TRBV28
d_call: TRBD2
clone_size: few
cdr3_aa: CASSRTSRYGIQYF
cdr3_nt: TGTGCCAGCAGTCGGACTAGTCGATACGGCATTCAGTACTTC

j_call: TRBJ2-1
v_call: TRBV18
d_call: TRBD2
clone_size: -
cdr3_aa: CASSPKGLAGGVDEQFF
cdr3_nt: TGTGCCAGCTCACCGAAGGGACTAGCGGGAGGGGTCGATGAGCAGTTCTTC

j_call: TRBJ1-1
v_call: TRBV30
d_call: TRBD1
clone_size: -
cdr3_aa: CAWMTQGASDEAFF
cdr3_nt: TGTGCCTGGATGACACAGGGGGCCTCGGATGAAGCTTTCTTT

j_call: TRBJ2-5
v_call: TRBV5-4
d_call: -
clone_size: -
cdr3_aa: CASSLQGQETQYF
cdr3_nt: TGTGCCAGCAGCTTACAGGGCCAAGAGACCCAGTACTTC

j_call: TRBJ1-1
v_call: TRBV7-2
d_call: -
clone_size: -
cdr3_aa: CASSSRHGYTEAFF
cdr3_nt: TGTGCCAGCAGCTCCAGACACGGTTACACTGAAGCTTTCTTT

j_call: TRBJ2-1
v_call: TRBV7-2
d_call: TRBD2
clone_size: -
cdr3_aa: CASSPTSGSWQFF
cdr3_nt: TGTGCCAGCAGTCCTACTAGCGGAAGTTGGCAGTTCTTC

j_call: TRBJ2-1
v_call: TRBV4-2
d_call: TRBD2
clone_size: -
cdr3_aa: CASSRLGGTSGLYNEQFF
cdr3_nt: TGTGCCAGCAGCCGTCTTGGGGGGACTAGCGGGTTATACAATGAGCAGTTCTTC

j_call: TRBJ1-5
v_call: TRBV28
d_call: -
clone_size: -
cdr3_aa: CASSPVGLPQHF
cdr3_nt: TGTGCCAGCAGTCCCGTGGGTCTTCCCCAGCATTTT

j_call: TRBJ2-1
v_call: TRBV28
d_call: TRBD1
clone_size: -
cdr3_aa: CASSSDRGGSSYNEQFF
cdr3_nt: TGTGCCAGCAGTTCAGACAGGGGCGGAAGCTCCTACAATGAGCAGTTCTTC

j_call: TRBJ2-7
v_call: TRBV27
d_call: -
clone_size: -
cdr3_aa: CASSVVQGWYEQYF
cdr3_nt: TGTGCCAGCAGTGTAGTACAGGGTTGGTACGAGCAGTACTTC

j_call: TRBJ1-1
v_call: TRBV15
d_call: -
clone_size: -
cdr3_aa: CATSGTGPNTEAFF
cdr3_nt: TGTGCCACCAGCGGAACAGGGCCGAACACTGAAGCTTTCTTT

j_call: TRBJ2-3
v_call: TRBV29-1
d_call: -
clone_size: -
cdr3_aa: CSVTGGPLAESTDTQYF
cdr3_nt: TGCAGCGTTACAGGGGGGCCACTAGCGGAGAGCACAGATACGCAGTATTTT

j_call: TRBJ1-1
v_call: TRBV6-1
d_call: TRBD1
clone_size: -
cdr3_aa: CASRTGGAGEAFF
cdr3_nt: TGTGCCAGCAGGACAGGGGGCGCGGGTGAAGCTTTCTTT

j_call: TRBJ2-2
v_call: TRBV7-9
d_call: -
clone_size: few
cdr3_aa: CASSSDWDTGELFF
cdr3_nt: TGTGCCAGCAGCTCTGACTGGGACACCGGGGAGCTGTTTTTT

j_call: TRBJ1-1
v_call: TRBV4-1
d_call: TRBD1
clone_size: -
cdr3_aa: CASSRTGGNTEAFF
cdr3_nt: TGCGCCAGCAGTCGGACAGGAGGGAACACTGAAGCTTTCTTT

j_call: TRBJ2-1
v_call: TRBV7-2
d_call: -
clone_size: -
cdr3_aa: CASSLDRRGNEQFF
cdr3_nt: TGTGCCAGCAGCTTAGACAGACGGGGGAATGAGCAGTTCTTC

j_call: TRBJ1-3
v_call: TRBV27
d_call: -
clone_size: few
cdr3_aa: CASSRTDSGNTIYF
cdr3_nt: TGTGCCAGCAGTCGGACGGACTCTGGAAACACCATATATTTT

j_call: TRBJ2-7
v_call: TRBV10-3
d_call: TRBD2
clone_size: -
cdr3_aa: CAISPPRGGEQYF
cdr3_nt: TGTGCCATCAGTCCCCCCCGGGGGGGCGAGCAGTACTTC

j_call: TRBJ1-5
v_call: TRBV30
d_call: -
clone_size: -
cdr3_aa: CAWSSRRGEPQHF
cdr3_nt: TGTGCCTGGAGTAGCAGGCGGGGTGAGCCCCAGCATTTT